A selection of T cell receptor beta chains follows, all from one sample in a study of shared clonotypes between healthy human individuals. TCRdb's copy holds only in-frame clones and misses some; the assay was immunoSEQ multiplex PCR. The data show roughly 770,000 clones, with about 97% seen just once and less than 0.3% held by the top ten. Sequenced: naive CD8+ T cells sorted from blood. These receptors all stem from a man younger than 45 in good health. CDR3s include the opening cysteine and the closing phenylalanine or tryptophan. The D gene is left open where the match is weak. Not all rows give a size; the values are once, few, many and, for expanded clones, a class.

CDR3nt: TGTGCCAGCAGCCATGACAGGGAAGGGTACGAGCAGTACTTC
CDR3aa: CASSHDREGYEQYF
v_gene: TRBV27
j_gene: TRBJ2-7
abundance: .
d_gene: TRBD1

CDR3nt: TGCGCCAGCAGCCCCCAATGGGGTGGGGGGAAAGAGACCCAGTACTTC
CDR3aa: CASSPQWGGGKETQYF
v_gene: TRBV4-1
j_gene: TRBJ2-5
abundance: .
d_gene: .

CDR3nt: TGTGCCAGCAGTGGGGTTGGGTTGCGGGAGAACGAGCAGTACTTC
CDR3aa: CASSGVGLRENEQYF
v_gene: TRBV2
j_gene: TRBJ2-7
abundance: .
d_gene: TRBD2

CDR3nt: TGTGCCAGCAAGGGGAGTAATCAGCCCCAGCATTTT
CDR3aa: CASKGSNQPQHF
v_gene: TRBV27
j_gene: TRBJ1-5
abundance: .
d_gene: .

CDR3nt: TGCAGCGTTGAAGGTGCGGGGACAGGGGGCTACAATGAGCAGTTCTTC
CDR3aa: CSVEGAGTGGYNEQFF
v_gene: TRBV29-1
j_gene: TRBJ2-1
abundance: once
d_gene: TRBD1

CDR3nt: TGTGCCAGCAGCTCGGATTCAGGGTTCTCTGGGGCCAACGTCCTGACTTTC
CDR3aa: CASSSDSGFSGANVLTF
v_gene: TRBV5-4
j_gene: TRBJ2-6
abundance: .
d_gene: .

CDR3nt: TGTGCCAGTAGTACTTCCACCTACAATCAGCCCCAGCATTTT
CDR3aa: CASSTSTYNQPQHF
v_gene: TRBV19
j_gene: TRBJ1-5
abundance: .
d_gene: .

CDR3nt: TGTGCCAGCAGCCCCCGGAGGGGTGAGGGCCCTTCCTACGAGCAGTACTTC
CDR3aa: CASSPRRGEGPSYEQYF
v_gene: TRBV9
j_gene: TRBJ2-7
abundance: .
d_gene: .

CDR3nt: TGTGCCAGCAGCTCAGGGACTAGCGATGAGCAGTTCTTC
CDR3aa: CASSSGTSDEQFF
v_gene: TRBV7-6
j_gene: TRBJ2-1
abundance: .
d_gene: TRBD2

CDR3nt: TGCAGCGTTGAAGGGTTACAGGGGGGAGACTACGAGCAGTACTTC
CDR3aa: CSVEGLQGGDYEQYF
v_gene: TRBV29-1
j_gene: TRBJ2-7
abundance: .
d_gene: TRBD1

CDR3nt: TGCAGTGCTAGAGTGAGGGGAGGCTACACCTTC
CDR3aa: CSARVRGGYTF
v_gene: TRBV20-1
j_gene: TRBJ1-2
abundance: .
d_gene: .

CDR3nt: TGCGCCAGCAGCTTGGGGAGGACCGGGACCCGGTTTAGTGCTACCTACGAGCAGTACTTC
CDR3aa: CASSLGRTGTRFSATYEQYF
v_gene: TRBV5-1
j_gene: TRBJ2-7
abundance: once
d_gene: .

CDR3nt: TGCAGCGTCTTAATTCGGGAAGAACTAGGGGAGCAGTTCTTC
CDR3aa: CSVLIREELGEQFF
v_gene: TRBV29-1
j_gene: TRBJ2-1
abundance: .
d_gene: .

CDR3nt: TGTGCCAGCAGCTTAGGGACTAGCTCCCACGAGCAGTACTTC
CDR3aa: CASSLGTSSHEQYF
v_gene: TRBV7-2
j_gene: TRBJ2-7
abundance: once
d_gene: TRBD2

CDR3nt: TGCAGCGTTGATTGGACAGGGGGCGGCGAGCAGTACTTC
CDR3aa: CSVDWTGGGEQYF
v_gene: TRBV29-1
j_gene: TRBJ2-7
abundance: .
d_gene: TRBD1

CDR3nt: TGTGCCAGCAGTTTAACCCCCCATACCATGAACACTGAAGCTTTCTTT
CDR3aa: CASSLTPHTMNTEAFF
v_gene: TRBV28
j_gene: TRBJ1-1
abundance: .
d_gene: .

CDR3nt: TGTGCCAGCAGTTTATATCAGGATAGCACCGGGGAGCTGTTTTTT
CDR3aa: CASSLYQDSTGELFF
v_gene: TRBV27
j_gene: TRBJ2-2
abundance: many
d_gene: .

CDR3nt: TGTGCCAGCATCCCAAGACAGGGCTCCGGGGAGCTGTTTTTT
CDR3aa: CASIPRQGSGELFF
v_gene: TRBV7-8
j_gene: TRBJ2-2
abundance: .
d_gene: TRBD1

CDR3nt: TGTGCCAGCACTCCCGTCCTCGACTACGAGCAGTACTTC
CDR3aa: CASTPVLDYEQYF
v_gene: TRBV6-6
j_gene: TRBJ2-7
abundance: .
d_gene: .

CDR3nt: TGTGCCAGCAGTATAGGGGCCCCTGGGGCCTACGAGCAGTACTTC
CDR3aa: CASSIGAPGAYEQYF
v_gene: TRBV27
j_gene: TRBJ2-7
abundance: .
d_gene: .

CDR3nt: TGTGCCAGCAGCTTAAGACAGGGGGCCCGAAATGAGCAGTTCTTC
CDR3aa: CASSLRQGARNEQFF
v_gene: TRBV7-3
j_gene: TRBJ2-1
abundance: .
d_gene: TRBD1

CDR3nt: TGTGCCAGCAGCTTATTACGTGCGGGAGGGCGGAACGAGCAGTACTTC
CDR3aa: CASSLLRAGGRNEQYF
v_gene: TRBV11-2
j_gene: TRBJ2-7
abundance: .
d_gene: TRBD2

CDR3nt: TGTGCCAGCAGCGCGACCCCCGGGACAGGGTTCACAGATACGCAGTATTTT
CDR3aa: CASSATPGTGFTDTQYF
v_gene: TRBV7-9
j_gene: TRBJ2-3
abundance: .
d_gene: TRBD1

CDR3nt: TGTGCCAGCAGTTTGACAGCAACCTACGAGCAGTACTTC
CDR3aa: CASSLTATYEQYF
v_gene: TRBV27
j_gene: TRBJ2-7
abundance: .
d_gene: .

CDR3nt: TGCGCCAGCAGCCGCAGACAGGGGCGGTTCAATGAGCAGTTCTTC
CDR3aa: CASSRRQGRFNEQFF
v_gene: TRBV5-1
j_gene: TRBJ2-1
abundance: .
d_gene: TRBD1

CDR3nt: TGTGCCAGCAGCGTAGGGGGGGCCACTGAAGCTTTCTTT
CDR3aa: CASSVGGATEAFF
v_gene: TRBV9
j_gene: TRBJ1-1
abundance: .
d_gene: .

CDR3nt: TGTGCCAGCAGCCATCGGGACAGCTACAATGAGCAGTTCTTC
CDR3aa: CASSHRDSYNEQFF
v_gene: TRBV14
j_gene: TRBJ2-1
abundance: .
d_gene: TRBD1

CDR3nt: TGTGCCAGCAGTTTTCAGGCTAGCGGGAGCAATGAGCAGTTCTTC
CDR3aa: CASSFQASGSNEQFF
v_gene: TRBV4-2
j_gene: TRBJ2-1
abundance: .
d_gene: TRBD2

CDR3nt: TGTGCCAGCAGTAACCCGTGGGAGGAGCAGTTCTTC
CDR3aa: CASSNPWEEQFF
v_gene: TRBV6-5
j_gene: TRBJ2-1
abundance: once
d_gene: .

CDR3nt: TGTGCCAGCAGCCTTCCAAACACAGATACGCAGTATTTT
CDR3aa: CASSLPNTDTQYF
v_gene: TRBV7-2
j_gene: TRBJ2-3
abundance: .
d_gene: .

CDR3nt: TGTGCCAGCAGCTTGCACAGCGGGAGCGACAATGAGCAGTTCTTC
CDR3aa: CASSLHSGSDNEQFF
v_gene: TRBV5-5
j_gene: TRBJ2-1
abundance: .
d_gene: TRBD2

CDR3nt: TGTGCCAGCAGTTACGGTTCGAACACTGAAGCTTTCTTT
CDR3aa: CASSYGSNTEAFF
v_gene: TRBV6-5
j_gene: TRBJ1-1
abundance: few
d_gene: .

CDR3nt: TGTGCCAGCACCCCCGCCCCAAGACTAGCGGGAGCCGGGGAGCTGTTTTTT
CDR3aa: CASTPAPRLAGAGELFF
v_gene: TRBV28
j_gene: TRBJ2-2
abundance: few
d_gene: TRBD2

CDR3nt: TGTGCCAGCAGTTTCGTAGCAGGGGGAGATCAGCCCCAGCATTTT
CDR3aa: CASSFVAGGDQPQHF
v_gene: TRBV27
j_gene: TRBJ1-5
abundance: once
d_gene: TRBD1

CDR3nt: TGTGCCAGCAGTTACCAGGCTGCGAACACCGGGGAGCTGTTTTTT
CDR3aa: CASSYQAANTGELFF
v_gene: TRBV6-5
j_gene: TRBJ2-2
abundance: .
d_gene: .

CDR3nt: TGTGCCAGCAGTTTAGATTTCGACCCTTACAATGAGCAGTTCTTC
CDR3aa: CASSLDFDPYNEQFF
v_gene: TRBV27
j_gene: TRBJ2-1
abundance: .
d_gene: .

CDR3nt: TGTGCCAGCTCACCCCGGGACACCTACAATGAGCAGTTCTTC
CDR3aa: CASSPRDTYNEQFF
v_gene: TRBV18
j_gene: TRBJ2-1
abundance: .
d_gene: .